This section outlines one T cell receptor beta chain sequence together with its context. The data were obtained in a study of T cells after posttransplantation cyclophosphamide. Cells defined as naive were viable CD3+CD4+ or CD3+CD8+ and CCR7+CD45RA+CD45RO-CD95-CD27+CD28+. Trimming shortened V by 2 bases and J by 1 base, and 5 bases separated the two germline ends. The CDR3 loop spans 13 amino acids. Per germline, CDR1 KGHSH and CDR2 LQKENI. Sequencing was performed with immunoSEQ multiplex PCR; in TCRdb, only in-frame clones are kept and a portion is missing. The repertoire holds about 32,000 clones, with over 80% as singletons.

The rearrangement uses TRBV18 and TRBJ1-1; D uncertain. The origin of this receptor is a woman in her sixties in good health, CMV-negative, and a related stem cell transplant donor. The sample consisted of naive CD4+ T cells sorted from PBMCs. CDR3 loop: CASSPKRNTEAFF. Here the CDR3 DNA reads TGTGCCAGCTCACCAAAGAGGAACACTGAAGCTTTCTTT.